This T cell receptor beta chain was profiled in a study of T cell changes during pregnancy in multiple sclerosis. Produced via immunoSEQ multiplex PCR; TCRdb's table is partial and in-frame only. The data hold about 56,000 clones, with approximately 89% observed a single time. The CDR3 totals 15 residues. Trimming left V 5 bases short and J 4 bases short, with 15 bases between. CDR1 is SGHNT, CDR2 YYREEE, per germline (reference sequence). The sequencing here drew on peripheral blood, taken after pregnancy. The V call is TRBV5-4, the J call TRBJ2-2, with a tentative D call TRBD2 (6 bases). The receptor's source is a female donor with multiple sclerosis, enrolled in a pregnancy study. The CDR3 here is CASRFGGAPTGELFF. The CDR3 bases are TGTGCCAGCAGATTTGGAGGGGCTCCCACCGGGGAGCTGTTTTTT.